The TCR beta chain described here comes from a study of T cells after yellow fever vaccination. This clonotype has more than one count but fewer than ten. TCRdb independently ran MiXCR on the 5' RACE reads; one entry per CDR3 protein. The table shows about 550,000 distinct CDR3 sequences, with about a fifth occurring only once. The CDR3 spans 15 residues. V lost 4 bases to trimming and J lost 2 bases; unmatched junction nucleotides: 5. Per the germline V gene, CDR1 is SGHTA and CDR2 is FQGNSA. This specimen was PBMCs, taken 15 days after the yellow fever booster vaccination. The chain employs TRBV7-2 and TRBJ2-5; 9 bases are shared with TRBD1. This TCR was sampled from a man between 25 and 39 years old who received the YFV17D yellow fever vaccine. The CDR3 DNA is TGTGCCAGCAGCTACCGGGACAGGGTACAAGAGACCCAGTACTTC. It translates to CASSYRDRVQETQYF.